These 7 T cell receptor beta chains share one sample of origin, sequenced in a study of blood T cell repertoires in COVID-19. TCRdb keeps only in-frame clones here, not all; method: immunoSEQ multiplex PCR. The table records about 64,000 clones, approximately 90% of them present only once. Sequencing input: peripheral blood. The receptors were gathered from a man in his fifties with active COVID-19.

The chain is built from TRBV19 and TRBJ2-1; 7 positions match TRBD2. J lost 2 bases, V lost 7 bases, and 11 bases had no gene match. Germline assignment: CDR1 LNHDA and CDR2 SQIVND (reference sequence). The CDR3 totals 16 residues. CDR3 coding DNA: TGTGCCAGTACCCTAAACCGAGCGGGGACCTACAATGAGCAGTTCTTC. Amino acid sequence: CASTLNRAGTYNEQFF.

The CDR3 region is CASSPPGGNYEQYF. The CDR3 coding sequence is TGTGCCAGCTCACCACCCGGGGGGAACTACGAGCAGTACTTC. The V and J genes are TRBV18 and TRBJ2-7; 7 bases are a match to TRBD2. This CDR3 is built from 14 residues. Germline V gives CDR1 KGHSH, CDR2 LQKENI. Unmatched junction bases numbered 2, after V lost 0 bases and J lost 3 bases.

The chain uses TRBV20-1 and TRBJ2-7; a possible D gene is TRBD2 (6 bases). Trimming removed 3 bases at V and 3 bases at J, with 21 bases between. The CDR3 contains 16 residues. CDR1 and CDR2 (germline): DFQATT, SNEGSKA (reference sequence). CDR3 DNA sequence: TGCAGTGCTAGTGCCTCCGGGACTCAGCTCGGCTACGAGCAGTACTTC. Translation gives CSASASGTQLGYEQYF.

This chain's CDR3 is CASSESERVRDEQFF. The CDR3 region has the DNA TGTGCCAGCAGTGAATCGGAACGGGTTCGGGATGAGCAGTTCTTC. The chain carries TRBV25-1 and TRBJ2-1; D uncertain. The germline V gene encodes CDR1 MGHDK and CDR2 SYGVNS. Trimming took off 1 base at V and 8 bases at J, with 15 bases between the two ends. The CDR3 totals 15 residues.

This clone was observed a single time. The J gene is TRBJ2-3, the V gene TRBV9, with a weak D call TRBD2 (5 bases). This CDR3 has 15 residues. Germline loops: CDR1 SGDLS, CDR2 YYNGEE. Trimming cost V 2 bases and J 6 bases, with 16 bases left between them. The CDR3 spells CASSVQAVLRDTQYF. CDR3 DNA: TGTGCCAGCAGCGTTCAAGCGGTCTTAAGGGATACGCAGTATTTT.

The CDR3 DNA reads TGTGCCTGGGAACAGGGGCGGCAAGAGACCCAGTACTTC. This translates into CAWEQGRQETQYF. The chain couples TRBV30 to TRBJ2-5; 7 nucleotides line up with TRBD1. The J segment lost 2 bases and the V segment lost 5 bases, leaving 5 bases of the junction unmatched. This CDR3 is 13 amino acids long. Germline CDR1 reads GTSNPN; CDR2 reads SVGIG (reference sequence).

This clone was counted once. The chain combines TRBV24-1 with TRBJ2-1, with D tentatively TRBD2 (6 bases). CDR3 length: 15 amino acids. Germline CDR1 reads KGHDR; CDR2 reads SFDVKD. Trimming stripped 2 bases from V and 5 bases from J, with 12 bases between. CDR3 sequence (DNA): TGTGCCACCAGTGATTGGGGACTGGACGACAATGAGCAGTTCTTC. It yields the protein CATSDWGLDDNEQFF.